Following are 24 T cell receptor beta chains from one sample sequenced in a study of cytomegalovirus exposure and HLA in healthy donors. The PCR had 60 Vbeta and 13 Jbeta primers. Clones were read by immunoSEQ multiplex PCR, and TCRdb kept only the in-frame ones, dropping some. The profile shows 150,000 or so clones, around 80% of them singletons. Source material: PBMCs. The receptors here all came from a woman aged 40 to 50 in good health and CMV-seronegative.

The V gene is TRBV28, the J gene TRBJ2-2, with D tentatively TRBD2 (5 bases). Trimming shortened V by 8 bases and J by 13 bases, and 14 bases separated the two germline ends. In germline, CDR1 is MDHEN, CDR2 SYDVKM. The CDR3 extends over 11 amino acids. In DNA, the CDR3 is TGTGCCAGCCGACTCCGCGGAGGGCTGTTTTTT. The encoded protein is CASRLRGGLFF. Together with reference TRBV28 and TRBJ2-2, the CDR3 gives the full variable domain: DVKVTQSSRYLVKRTGEKVFLECVQDMDHENMFWYRQDPGLGLRLIYFSYDVKMKEKGDIPEGYSVSREKKERFSLILESASTNQTSMYLCASRLRGGLFFGEGSRLTVL.

This chain connects TRBV2 to TRBJ1-2; 7 nucleotides agree with TRBD1. CDR1 is SNHLY and CDR2 is FYNNEI in the germline V gene. The CDR3 extends over 15 amino acids. V trimming: 6 bases; J trimming: 5 bases; junction bases outside the gene matches: 12. The CDR3, as DNA: TGTGCCAGCAGGACAGGGTCGGATCCGGCTTATGGCTACACCTTC. Translation gives CASRTGSDPAYGYTF.

This rearrangement joins TRBV5-1 to TRBJ2-7; 7 positions match TRBD2. Germline CDR1 SGHRS, CDR2 YFSETQ. J was trimmed by 2 bases and V by 0 bases; bases with no gene match: 2. The CDR3 runs 14 residues. The CDR3 DNA reads TGCGCCAGCAGCTTGGCTAGCGGTCCCTACGAGCAGTACTTC. This gives the protein CASSLASGPYEQYF.

This chain joins TRBV29-1 and TRBJ2-2; D not certain. The germline V gene has CDR1 SQVTM and CDR2 ANQGSEA. The V and J ends lost 3 bases and 2 bases respectively, with 10 bases between them. The CDR3 sequence is 14 residues long. The CDR3 DNA reads as TGCAGCGTTGAGGTGCAGGCTAACACCGGGGAGCTGTTTTTT. It translates to CSVEVQANTGELFF.

The CDR3 spells CASSQELAGGRADTQYF. The CDR3 DNA sequence: TGCGCCAGCAGCCAAGAACTAGCGGGAGGTCGGGCAGATACGCAGTATTTT. The chain has TRBV4-1 and TRBJ2-3; 12 bases fit TRBD2. The CDR3 is 17 amino acids. In germline, CDR1 is MGHRA, CDR2 YSYEKL. V lost 0 bases, J lost 4 bases, and 5 bases stayed unmatched.

V is TRBV9 and J is TRBJ2-2; D unresolved. The CDR3 length is 13 residues. Trimming stripped 3 bases from V and 2 bases from J, with 5 bases between. Germline CDR1 SGDLS, CDR2 YYNGEE. CDR3 region: CASSEANTGELFF. Here the CDR3 DNA reads TGTGCCAGCAGCGAAGCAAACACCGGGGAGCTGTTTTTT.

The chain combines TRBV9 with TRBJ1-2; 8 nucleotides match TRBD1. The ends lost 1 base at V and 6 bases at J; junction bases unmatched: 8. The CDR3 loop spans 15 amino acids. From germline, CDR1 is SGDLS and CDR2 YYNGEE. CDR3 protein: CASSVQGAPRDGYTF. CDR3 in DNA: TGTGCCAGCAGCGTACAGGGGGCGCCCCGAGATGGCTACACCTTC.

The chain employs TRBV9 and TRBJ1-1, with no clear D. Germline CDR1 SGDLS, CDR2 YYNGEE. V was clipped by 0 bases and J by 0 bases, with 9 bases between them. The CDR3 is 15 amino acids. CDR3 nucleotide sequence: TGTGCCAGCAGCGTAGGAAATACAATGAACACTGAAGCTTTCTTT. Its translation is CASSVGNTMNTEAFF.

The chain employs TRBV30 and TRBJ2-1, with a possible D match to TRBD2 (6 bases). Germline V gene data show CDR1 as GTSNPN and CDR2 as SVGIG (reference sequence). The CDR3 consists of 15 residues. The germline V and J ends were trimmed by 4 bases and 7 bases, with 20 bases remaining between them. This CDR3 is CAWNLGPLAGNEQFF. CDR3 nucleotides: TGTGCCTGGAATTTAGGCCCACTGGCGGGGAATGAGCAGTTCTTC.

This chain connects TRBV6-1 to TRBJ2-7; 7 bases line up with TRBD2. With V trimmed by 9 bases and J by 4 bases, 9 bases remained unmatched. The CDR3 extends over 13 amino acids. Germline CDR1 and CDR2: MNHNS and SASEGT. CDR3 amino acids: CASTAGCGYEQYF. The CDR3 coding sequence is TGTGCCAGTACAGCGGGATGCGGATACGAGCAGTACTTC.

The chain couples TRBV5-4 to TRBJ2-3; 8 bases map to TRBD2. CDR1 SGHNT and CDR2 YYREEE come from the germline V gene (reference sequence). The CDR3 is 14 amino acids. Trimming at V came to 4 bases and at J to 5 bases, leaving 6 bases not matched to a gene. Here the CDR3 DNA reads TGTGCCAGCAGCCGGGAGGGCCGGGAAGATACGCAGTATTTT. It specifies CASSREGREDTQYF.

This clone was seen more than once but under ten times. J is TRBJ2-3 and V is TRBV9; D remains unclear. Trimming cost V 0 bases and J 4 bases, with 9 bases left between them. CDR3 length: 14 amino acids. In germline, CDR1 is SGDLS, CDR2 YYNGEE. In DNA, the CDR3 is TGTGCCAGCAGCGTAGATAGTTCGGCAGATACGCAGTATTTT. Protein: CASSVDSSADTQYF.

This rearrangement joins TRBV28 to TRBJ2-7; D perhaps matches TRBD1 (6 bases). CDR3 size: 13 residues. Germline CDR1 and CDR2: MDHEN and SYDVKM. V dropped 5 bases and J dropped 2 bases, with 10 bases sitting between them. In nucleotides, the CDR3 is TGTGCCAGCAGTGGACAGCCACCCTACGAGCAGTACTTC. Its translation: CASSGQPPYEQYF. The whole variable domain, remainder taken from reference TRBV28 and TRBJ2-7, is DVKVTQSSRYLVKRTGEKVFLECVQDMDHENMFWYRQDPGLGLRLIYFSYDVKMKEKGDIPEGYSVSREKKERFSLILESASTNQTSMYLCASSGQPPYEQYFGPGTRLTVT.

This chain joins TRBV6-6 and TRBJ2-1; 8 bases line up with TRBD2. The germline V gene has CDR1 MNHNY and CDR2 SVGAGI (reference sequence). J lost 2 bases, V lost 11 bases, and 11 bases had no gene match. The CDR3 loop spans 15 amino acids. CDR3 sequence (DNA): TGTGCCGGCGCAGCGGGAGTAGGAACCTACAATGAGCAGTTCTTC. It yields the protein CAGAAGVGTYNEQFF.

The sample holds one count of this clone. The J gene is TRBJ2-7, the V gene TRBV7-8, with D perhaps matching TRBD2 (6 bases). Germline V lookup: CDR1 SGHVS, CDR2 FQNEAQ. CDR3 length: 15 residues. Trimming shortened V by 1 base and J by 0 bases, and 10 bases separated the two germline ends. The CDR3 DNA sequence: TGTGCCAGCAGCTTAGGAGCGGGTTCCTCCTACGAGCAGTACTTC. Its protein product is CASSLGAGSSYEQYF.

The chain employs TRBV10-1 and TRBJ2-3, with 11 positions matching TRBD2. This CDR3 spans 15 amino acids. Germline trimming cut 5 bases from V and 4 bases from J; bases unmatched to any gene: 5. Germline CDR1 is WNHNN and CDR2 is SYGVQD (reference sequence). CDR3 residues: CASSYSGRAADTQYF. CDR3 nucleotide sequence: TGCGCCAGCAGTTATAGCGGGAGGGCCGCAGATACGCAGTATTTT.

The rearrangement joins TRBV6-1 to TRBJ2-1, with 11 bases aligning to TRBD2. CDR1 is MNHNS, CDR2 SASEGT, per germline. V shed 2 bases, J shed 2 bases, and the junction held 5 bases outside the gene matches. This CDR3 has 17 residues. CDR3 loop: CASSENPLAGAYNEQFF. The CDR3 DNA reads TGTGCCAGCAGTGAAAACCCACTAGCGGGGGCCTACAATGAGCAGTTCTTC.

The gene calls are TRBV29-1 and TRBJ1-1; D is undetermined. CDR1 is SQVTM and CDR2 is ANQGSEA in the germline V gene. The V and J ends lost 3 bases and 2 bases respectively, with 7 bases between them. The CDR3 has 12 amino acids. The CDR3 sequence: CSVEFRNTEAFF. The DNA of the CDR3 is TGCAGCGTTGAGTTCAGAAACACTGAAGCTTTCTTT.

V is TRBV28 and J is TRBJ1-5, with D uncertain. Germline lookup yields CDR1 MDHEN and CDR2 SYDVKM. CDR3 length: 15 residues. V was trimmed by 10 bases and J by 0 bases, leaving 16 bases between them. The CDR3 here is CATRRADYSNQPQHF. The CDR3 bases are TGTGCCACCCGAAGAGCCGATTATAGCAATCAGCCCCAGCATTTT.

The chain joins TRBV11-3 to TRBJ2-7; D ambiguous. The CDR3 covers 15 residues. Trimming took 7 bases from V and 2 from J, leaving 18 bases between them. CDR1 and CDR2 from the germline V gene are SGHNT and YENEEA. This CDR3 is CASTHQANGAYEQYF. The CDR3 DNA reads TGTGCCAGCACCCACCAGGCCAATGGCGCCTACGAGCAGTACTTC.

The chain has TRBV19 and TRBJ1-5; no clear D. This CDR3 is built from 14 residues. The germline V gene encodes CDR1 LNHDA and CDR2 SQIVND (reference sequence). V was clipped by 0 bases and J by 0 bases, with 3 bases between them. The chain's CDR3 is CASSIEASNQPQHF. CDR3 sequence (DNA): TGTGCCAGTAGTATAGAGGCTAGCAATCAGCCCCAGCATTTT.

This chain links TRBV9 with TRBJ2-1; 15 nucleotides align to TRBD2. After removal of 4 bases from V and 8 bases from J, the junction contained 7 bases not matched to a gene. Looked up from germline, CDR1 is SGDLS and CDR2 is YYNGEE. The CDR3 consists of 16 residues. CDR3 nucleotide sequence: TGTGCCAGCAGCCTCCCCGGACTAGCGGGAGGGGATGAGCAGTTCTTC. Its protein product is CASSLPGLAGGDEQFF.

The chain has TRBV15 and TRBJ1-5; tentatively, D is TRBD1 (5 bases). The germline V and J ends were trimmed by 3 bases and 5 bases, with 5 bases remaining between them. The CDR3 totals 12 residues. Germline-derived CDR1 and CDR2 are LNHNV and YYDKDF (reference sequence). This chain's CDR3 is CATSSRDQPQHF. The CDR3 nucleotides are TGTGCCACCAGCAGCAGGGATCAGCCCCAGCATTTT.

The CDR3 region is CAWSSKGLADNEQFF. Written as DNA, the CDR3 is TGTGCCTGGAGTAGCAAAGGACTAGCGGACAATGAGCAGTTCTTC. The chain combines TRBV30 with TRBJ2-1, with 10 bases matching TRBD2. The J segment lost 5 bases and the V segment lost 2 bases, leaving 6 bases of the junction unmatched. Germline CDR1 and CDR2: GTSNPN and SVGIG (reference sequence). This CDR3 region has 15 residues.